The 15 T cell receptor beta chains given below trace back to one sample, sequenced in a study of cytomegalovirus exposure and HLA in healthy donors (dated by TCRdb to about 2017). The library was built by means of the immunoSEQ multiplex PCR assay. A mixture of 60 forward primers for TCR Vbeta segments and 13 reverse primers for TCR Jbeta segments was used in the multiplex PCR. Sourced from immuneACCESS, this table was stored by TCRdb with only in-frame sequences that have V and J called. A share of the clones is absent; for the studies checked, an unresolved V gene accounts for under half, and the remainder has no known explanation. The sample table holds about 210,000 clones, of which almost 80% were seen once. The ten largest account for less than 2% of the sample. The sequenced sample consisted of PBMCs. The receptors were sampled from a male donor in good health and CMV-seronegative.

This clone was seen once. CDR3 sequence: CASSVERGLADTQYF. In nucleotides, the CDR3 is TGTGCCAGCAGCGTAGAAAGAGGTCTTGCAGATACGCAGTATTTT. The chain has TRBV9 and TRBJ2-3; D is unclear. The CDR3 spans 15 residues. Germline V gene data show CDR1 as SGDLS and CDR2 as YYNGEE. V lost 0 bases to trimming and J lost 4 bases, with 12 bases between them.

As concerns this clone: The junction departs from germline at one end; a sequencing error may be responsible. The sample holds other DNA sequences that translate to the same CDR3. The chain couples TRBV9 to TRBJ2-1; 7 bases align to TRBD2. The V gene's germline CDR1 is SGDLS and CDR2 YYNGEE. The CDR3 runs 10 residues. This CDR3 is CASGEHEQFF. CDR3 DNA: TGCGCCAGCGGGGAGCATGAGCAGTTCTTC.

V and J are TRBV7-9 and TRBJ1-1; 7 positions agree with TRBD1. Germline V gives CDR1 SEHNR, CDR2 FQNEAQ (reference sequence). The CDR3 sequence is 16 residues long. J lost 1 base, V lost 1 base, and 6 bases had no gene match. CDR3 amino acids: CASSLGQGGRNTEAFF. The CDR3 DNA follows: TGTGCCAGCAGCTTAGGGCAGGGGGGAAGGAACACTGAAGCTTTCTTT. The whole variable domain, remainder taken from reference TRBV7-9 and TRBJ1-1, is DTGVSQNPRHKITKRGQNVTFRCDPISEHNRLYWYRQTLGQGPEFLTYFQNEAQLEKSRLLSDRFSAERPKGSFSTLEIQRTEQGDSAMYLCASSLGQGGRNTEAFFGQGTRLTVV.

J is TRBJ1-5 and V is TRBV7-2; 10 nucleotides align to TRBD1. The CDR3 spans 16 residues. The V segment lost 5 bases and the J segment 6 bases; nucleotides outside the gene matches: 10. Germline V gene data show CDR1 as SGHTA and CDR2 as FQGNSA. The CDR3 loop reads CASSPRDRGAGQPQHF. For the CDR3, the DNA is TGTGCCAGCAGCCCTAGGGACAGGGGCGCGGGTCAGCCCCAGCATTTT. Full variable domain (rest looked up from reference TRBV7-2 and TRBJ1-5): GAGVSQSPSNKVTEKGKDVELRCDPISGHTALYWYRQSLGQGLEFLIYFQGNSAPDKSGLPSDRFSAERTGGSVSTLTIQRTQQEDSAVYLCASSPRDRGAGQPQHFGDGTRLSIL.

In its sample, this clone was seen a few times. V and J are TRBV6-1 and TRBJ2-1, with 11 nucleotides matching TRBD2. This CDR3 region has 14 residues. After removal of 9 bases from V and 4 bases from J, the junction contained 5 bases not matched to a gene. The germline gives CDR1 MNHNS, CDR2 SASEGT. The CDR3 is CASRLAGHYNEQFF. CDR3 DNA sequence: TGTGCCAGTAGACTAGCGGGGCATTACAATGAGCAGTTCTTC.

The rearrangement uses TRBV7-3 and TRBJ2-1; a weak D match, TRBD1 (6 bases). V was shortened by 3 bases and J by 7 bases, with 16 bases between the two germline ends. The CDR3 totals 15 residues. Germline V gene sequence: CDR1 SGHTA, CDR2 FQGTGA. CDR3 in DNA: TGTGCCAGCAGCTTCAGGCAGGGGCTTGGAAATGAGCAGTTCTTC. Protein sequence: CASSFRQGLGNEQFF.

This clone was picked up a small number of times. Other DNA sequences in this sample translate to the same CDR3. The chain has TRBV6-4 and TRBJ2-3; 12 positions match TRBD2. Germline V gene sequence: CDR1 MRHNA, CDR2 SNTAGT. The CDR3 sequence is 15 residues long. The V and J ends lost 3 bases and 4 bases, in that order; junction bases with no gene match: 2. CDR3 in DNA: TGTGCCAGCAGTGAACTAGCGGGGGGTGCAGATACGCAGTATTTT. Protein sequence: CASSELAGGADTQYF.

CDR3: CASTRTPDRRQETQYF. As DNA, the CDR3 is TGTGCCAGTACCCGCACTCCGGACAGGAGACAAGAGACCCAGTACTTC. V gene TRBV19 combines with J gene TRBJ2-5; 7 bases fit TRBD1. This CDR3 spans 16 amino acids. Trimming removed 7 bases from V and 2 bases from J; junction bases left unmatched: 13. CDR1 is LNHDA, CDR2 SQIVND, per germline (reference sequence).

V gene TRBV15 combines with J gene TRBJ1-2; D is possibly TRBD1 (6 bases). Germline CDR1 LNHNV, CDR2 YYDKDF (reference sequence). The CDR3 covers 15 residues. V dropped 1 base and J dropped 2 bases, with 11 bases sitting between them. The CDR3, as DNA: TGTGCCACCAGCAGAGCTACAGGGTCCAACTATGGCTACACCTTC. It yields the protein CATSRATGSNYGYTF.

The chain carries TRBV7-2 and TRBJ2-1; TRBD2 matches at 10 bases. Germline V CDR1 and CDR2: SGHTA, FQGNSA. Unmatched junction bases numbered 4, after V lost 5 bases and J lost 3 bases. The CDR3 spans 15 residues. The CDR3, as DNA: TGTGCCAGCAGCCCTGGACTAGCGGACTACAATGAGCAGTTCTTC. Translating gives CASSPGLADYNEQFF.

CDR3 nucleotides: TGTGCCAGCAGCTTCCAGGGAAATGGCTACACCTTC. As protein: CASSFQGNGYTF. The J gene is TRBJ1-2, the V gene TRBV7-9, with D maybe TRBD1 (5 bases). Germline CDR1 reads SEHNR; CDR2 reads FQNEAQ (reference sequence). There are 12 residues in the CDR3. The V end lost 3 bases, the J end lost 6 bases, and 8 bases lay between the germline ends. Filled out from reference TRBV7-9 and TRBJ1-2, the complete variable domain reads DTGVSQNPRHKITKRGQNVTFRCDPISEHNRLYWYRQTLGQGPEFLTYFQNEAQLEKSRLLSDRFSAERPKGSFSTLEIQRTEQGDSAMYLCASSFQGNGYTFGSGTRLTVV.

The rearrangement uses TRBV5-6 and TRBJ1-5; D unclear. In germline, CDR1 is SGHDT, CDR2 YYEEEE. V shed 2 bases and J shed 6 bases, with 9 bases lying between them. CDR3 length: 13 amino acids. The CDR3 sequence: CASSFYGGQPQHF. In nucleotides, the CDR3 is TGTGCCAGCAGCTTTTACGGCGGTCAGCCCCAGCATTTT.

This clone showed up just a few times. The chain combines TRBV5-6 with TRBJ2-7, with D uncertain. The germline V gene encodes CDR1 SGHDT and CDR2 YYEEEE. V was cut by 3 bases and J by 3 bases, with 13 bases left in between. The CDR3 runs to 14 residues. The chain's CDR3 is CASSYGPFFYEQYF. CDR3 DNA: TGTGCCAGCAGCTATGGGCCCTTTTTCTACGAGCAGTACTTC.

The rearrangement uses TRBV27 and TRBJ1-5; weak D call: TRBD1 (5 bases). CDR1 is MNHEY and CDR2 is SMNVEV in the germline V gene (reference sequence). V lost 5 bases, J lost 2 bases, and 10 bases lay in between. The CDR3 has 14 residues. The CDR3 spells CASSTGGGNQPQHF. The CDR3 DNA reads TGTGCCAGCAGTACTGGGGGGGGCAATCAGCCCCAGCATTTT.

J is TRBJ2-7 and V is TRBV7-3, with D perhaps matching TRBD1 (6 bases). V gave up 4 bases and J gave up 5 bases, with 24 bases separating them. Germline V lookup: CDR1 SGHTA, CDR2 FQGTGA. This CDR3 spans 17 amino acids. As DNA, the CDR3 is TGTGCCAGCAGCTCCCAACCACCCAGCAGGGGCGAGGACGAGCAGTACTTC. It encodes CASSSQPPSRGEDEQYF. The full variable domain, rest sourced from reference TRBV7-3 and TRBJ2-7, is GAGVSQTPSNKVTEKGKYVELRCDPISGHTALYWYRQSLGQGPEFLIYFQGTGAADDSGLPNDRFFAVRPEGSVSTLKIQRTERGDSAVYLCASSSQPPSRGEDEQYFGPGTRLTVT.